This T cell receptor (beta chain) was identified during a study of cytomegalovirus exposure and HLA in healthy donors. Study-wide results and limits: The listing of roughly 160 TCR beta chains classed them as cytomegalovirus-associated. The records held CMV serostatus as the only immune exposure information. Later work found that TCR association rates differed between HLA loci; DRB1 had the most and HLA-C the fewest. The classifier reportedly diagnosed cytomegalovirus status with high specificity and sensitivity.

In the case of this clone: Its antigen is not known.

This CDR3 contains 15 residues. The V gene's germline CDR1 is MNHNS and CDR2 SASEGT. V lost 8 bases and J lost 3; bases outside the gene matches: 12. Researchers ran the PCR with 60 Vbeta and 13 Jbeta primers. The protocol was immunoSEQ multiplex PCR, while the TCRdb copy is restricted to in-frame clones and leaves out a portion. The sample includes about 120,000 clones, roughly 70% seen only once; the top ten take 3% to 4.5%. Sequencing was carried out using PBMCs. The receptor comes from a man aged 25-45 years in good health and CMV-seronegative. This chain links TRBV6-1 with TRBJ2-5, with TRBD1 matching over 7 bases. The CDR3: CASFARNRGKETQYF. CDR3 DNA: TGTGCCAGCTTCGCTAGGAACAGGGGTAAAGAGACCCAGTACTTC.